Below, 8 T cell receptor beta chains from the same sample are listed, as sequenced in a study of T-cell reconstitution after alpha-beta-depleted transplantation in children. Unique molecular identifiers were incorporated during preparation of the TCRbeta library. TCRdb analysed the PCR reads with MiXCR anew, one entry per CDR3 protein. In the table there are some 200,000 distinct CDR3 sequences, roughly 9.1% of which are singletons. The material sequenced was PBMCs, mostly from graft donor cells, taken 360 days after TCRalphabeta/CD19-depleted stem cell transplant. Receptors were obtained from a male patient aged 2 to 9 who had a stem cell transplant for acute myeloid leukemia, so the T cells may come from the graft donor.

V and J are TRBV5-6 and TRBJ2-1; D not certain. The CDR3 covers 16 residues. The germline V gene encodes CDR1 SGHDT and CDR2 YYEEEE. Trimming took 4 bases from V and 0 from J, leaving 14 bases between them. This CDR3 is CASSLDKGYSYNEQFF. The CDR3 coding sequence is TGTGCCAGCAGCCTCGACAAGGGTTACTCCTACAATGAGCAGTTCTTC.

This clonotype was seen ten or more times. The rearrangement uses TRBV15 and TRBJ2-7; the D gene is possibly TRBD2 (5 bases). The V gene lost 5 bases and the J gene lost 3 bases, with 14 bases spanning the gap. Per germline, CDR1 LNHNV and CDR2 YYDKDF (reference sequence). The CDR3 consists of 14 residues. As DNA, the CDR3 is TGTGCCACCAGCTCCGTGAACGGGGACTACGAGCAGTACTTC. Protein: CATSSVNGDYEQYF.

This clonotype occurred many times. The CDR3 sequence is CSVEDRGVVYGYTF. The CDR3 DNA reads TGCAGCGTTGAAGACAGGGGGGTGGTCTATGGCTACACCTTC. V and J are TRBV29-1 and TRBJ1-2; 7 bases are shared with TRBD1. This CDR3 region has 14 residues. The germline CDR1 and CDR2 sequences are SQVTM and ANQGSEA. The ends lost 0 bases at V and 4 bases at J; junction bases unmatched: 5.

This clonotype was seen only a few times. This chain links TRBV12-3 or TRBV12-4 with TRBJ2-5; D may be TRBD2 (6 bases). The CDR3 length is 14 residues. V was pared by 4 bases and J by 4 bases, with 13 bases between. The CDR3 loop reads CASSWREWRETQYF. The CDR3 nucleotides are TGTGCCAGCAGTTGGAGGGAGTGGAGAGAGACCCAGTACTTC.

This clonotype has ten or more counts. The chain's CDR3 is CASSPTGYTEAFF. CDR3 in DNA: TGTGCCAGCAGTCCGACAGGCTACACTGAAGCTTTCTTT. The gene calls are TRBV2 and TRBJ1-1; D is perhaps TRBD1 (6 bases). V was pared by 5 bases and J by 3 bases, with 10 bases between. The CDR3 length is 13 residues. Germline lookup yields CDR1 SNHLY and CDR2 FYNNEI.

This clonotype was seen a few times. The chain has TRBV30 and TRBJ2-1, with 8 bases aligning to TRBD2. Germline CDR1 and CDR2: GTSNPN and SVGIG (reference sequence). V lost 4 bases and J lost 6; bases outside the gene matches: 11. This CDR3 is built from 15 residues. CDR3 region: CAWNPALAEPNEQFF. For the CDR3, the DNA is TGTGCCTGGAACCCTGCACTAGCGGAGCCCAATGAGCAGTTCTTC.

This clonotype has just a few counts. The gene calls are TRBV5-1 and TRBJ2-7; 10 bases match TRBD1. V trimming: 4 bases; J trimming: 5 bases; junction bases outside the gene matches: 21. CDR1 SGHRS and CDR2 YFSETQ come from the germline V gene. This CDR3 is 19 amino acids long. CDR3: CASSLIYPGQGSSGNEQYF. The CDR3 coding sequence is TGCGCCAGCAGCCTTATTTACCCGGGACAGGGGTCTTCTGGGAACGAGCAGTACTTC.

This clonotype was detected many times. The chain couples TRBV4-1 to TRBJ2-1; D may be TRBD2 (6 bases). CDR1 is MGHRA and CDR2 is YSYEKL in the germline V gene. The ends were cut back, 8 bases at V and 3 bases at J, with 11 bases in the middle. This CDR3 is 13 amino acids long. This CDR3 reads CASGGGVYNEQFF. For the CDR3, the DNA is TGCGCCAGCGGGGGAGGCGTCTACAATGAGCAGTTCTTC.